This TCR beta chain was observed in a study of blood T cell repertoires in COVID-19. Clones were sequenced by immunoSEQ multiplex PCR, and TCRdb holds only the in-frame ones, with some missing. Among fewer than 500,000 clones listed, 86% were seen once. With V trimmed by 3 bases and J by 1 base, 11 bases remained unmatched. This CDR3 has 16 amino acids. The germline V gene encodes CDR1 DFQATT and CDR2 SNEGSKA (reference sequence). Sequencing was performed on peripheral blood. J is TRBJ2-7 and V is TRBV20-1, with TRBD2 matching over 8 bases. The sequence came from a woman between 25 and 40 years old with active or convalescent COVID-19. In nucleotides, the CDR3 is TGCAGTGCTAGTAGAAGGCGGGGGGAAGGATCCTACGAGCAGTACTTC. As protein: CSASRRRGEGSYEQYF.